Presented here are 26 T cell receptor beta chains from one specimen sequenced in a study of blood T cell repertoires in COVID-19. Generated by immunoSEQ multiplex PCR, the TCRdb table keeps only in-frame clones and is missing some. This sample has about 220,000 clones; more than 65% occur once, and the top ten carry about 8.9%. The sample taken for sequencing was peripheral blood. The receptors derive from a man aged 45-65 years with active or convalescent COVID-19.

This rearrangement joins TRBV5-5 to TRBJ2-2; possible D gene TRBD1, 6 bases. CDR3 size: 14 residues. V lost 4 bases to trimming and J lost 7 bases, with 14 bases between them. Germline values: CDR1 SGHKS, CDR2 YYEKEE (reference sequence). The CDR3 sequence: CASSPLQGIGELFF. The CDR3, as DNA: TGTGCCAGCAGCCCCCTCCAGGGGATCGGGGAGCTGTTTTTT.

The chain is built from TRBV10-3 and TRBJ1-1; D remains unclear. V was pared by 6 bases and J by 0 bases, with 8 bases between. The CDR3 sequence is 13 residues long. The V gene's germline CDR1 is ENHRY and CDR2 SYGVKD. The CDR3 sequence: CAIRQNMNTEAFF. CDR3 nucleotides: TGTGCCATCAGACAGAACATGAACACTGAAGCTTTCTTT.

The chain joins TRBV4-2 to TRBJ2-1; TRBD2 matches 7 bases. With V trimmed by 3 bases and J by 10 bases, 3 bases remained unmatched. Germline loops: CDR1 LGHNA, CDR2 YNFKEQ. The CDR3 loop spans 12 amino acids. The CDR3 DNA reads TGTGCCAGCAGCCACCATAGCGGGGAGCAGTTCTTC. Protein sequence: CASSHHSGEQFF.

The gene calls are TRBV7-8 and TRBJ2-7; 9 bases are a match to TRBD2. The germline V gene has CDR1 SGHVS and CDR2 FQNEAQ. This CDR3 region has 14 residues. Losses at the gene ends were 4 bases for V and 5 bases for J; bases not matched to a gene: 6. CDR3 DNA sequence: TGTGCCAGCAGCTCTCTAGCGGGAAACGACGAGCAGTACTTC. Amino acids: CASSSLAGNDEQYF.

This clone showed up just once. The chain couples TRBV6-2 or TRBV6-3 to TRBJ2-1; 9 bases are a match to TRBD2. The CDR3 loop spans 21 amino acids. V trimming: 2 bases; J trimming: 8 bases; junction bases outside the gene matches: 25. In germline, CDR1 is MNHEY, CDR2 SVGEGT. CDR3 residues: CASSYPSVWREGQRGGDEQFF. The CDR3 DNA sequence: TGTGCCAGCAGTTACCCGAGCGTATGGCGGGAGGGCCAGAGGGGCGGCGATGAGCAGTTCTTC.

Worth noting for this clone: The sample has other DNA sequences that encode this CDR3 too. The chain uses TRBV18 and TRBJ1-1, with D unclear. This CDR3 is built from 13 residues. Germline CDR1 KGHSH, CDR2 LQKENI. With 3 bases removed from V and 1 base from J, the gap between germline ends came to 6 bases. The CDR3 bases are TGTGCCAGCTCACCCACAGAGAACACTGAAGCTTTCTTT. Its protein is CASSPTENTEAFF.

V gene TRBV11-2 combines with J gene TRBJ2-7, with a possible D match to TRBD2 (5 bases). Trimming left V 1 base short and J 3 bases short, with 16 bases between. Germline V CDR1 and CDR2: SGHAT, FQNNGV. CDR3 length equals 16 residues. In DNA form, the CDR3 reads TGTGCCAGCAGCTTAGCGAGGGCGGTTCAGAGCTACGAGCAGTACTTC. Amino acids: CASSLARAVQSYEQYF.

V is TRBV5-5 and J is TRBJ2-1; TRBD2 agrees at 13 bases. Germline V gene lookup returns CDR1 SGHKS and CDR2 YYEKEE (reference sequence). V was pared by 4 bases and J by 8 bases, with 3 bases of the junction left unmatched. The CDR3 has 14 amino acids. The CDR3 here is CASSALAGGYEQFF. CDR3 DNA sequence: TGTGCCAGCAGCGCACTAGCGGGAGGGTATGAGCAGTTCTTC.

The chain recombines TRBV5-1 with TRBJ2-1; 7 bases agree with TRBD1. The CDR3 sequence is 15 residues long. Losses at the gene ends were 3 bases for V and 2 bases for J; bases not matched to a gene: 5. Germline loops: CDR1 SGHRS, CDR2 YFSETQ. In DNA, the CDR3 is TGCGCCAGCAGCTCCACCCAGGGGGCCTACAATGAGCAGTTCTTC. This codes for CASSSTQGAYNEQFF.

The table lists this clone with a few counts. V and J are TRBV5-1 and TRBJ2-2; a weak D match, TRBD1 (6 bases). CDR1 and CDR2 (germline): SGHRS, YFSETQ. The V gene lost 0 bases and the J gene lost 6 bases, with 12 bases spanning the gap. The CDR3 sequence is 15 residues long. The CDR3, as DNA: TGCGCCAGCAGCTTGGGTCAGGGGAGCGCCGGGGAGCTGTTTTTT. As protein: CASSLGQGSAGELFF.

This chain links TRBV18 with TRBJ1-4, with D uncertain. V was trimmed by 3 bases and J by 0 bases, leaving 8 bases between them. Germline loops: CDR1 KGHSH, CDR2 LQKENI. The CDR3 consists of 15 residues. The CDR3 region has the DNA TGTGCCAGCTCACCGCGGGTGGCAACTAATGAAAAACTGTTTTTT. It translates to CASSPRVATNEKLFF.

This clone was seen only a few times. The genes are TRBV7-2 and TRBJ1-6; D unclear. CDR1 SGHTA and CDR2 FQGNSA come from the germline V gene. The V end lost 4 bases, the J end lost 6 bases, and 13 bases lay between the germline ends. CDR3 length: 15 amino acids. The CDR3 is CASSSNGATNSPLHF. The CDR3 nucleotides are TGTGCCAGCAGCTCGAACGGAGCTACTAATTCACCCCTCCACTTT.

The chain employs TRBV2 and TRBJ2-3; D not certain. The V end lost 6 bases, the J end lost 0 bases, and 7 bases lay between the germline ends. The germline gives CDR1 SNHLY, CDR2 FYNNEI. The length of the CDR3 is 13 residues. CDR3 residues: CASSATSTDTQYF. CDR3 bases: TGTGCCAGCAGCGCCACTAGCACAGATACGCAGTATTTT. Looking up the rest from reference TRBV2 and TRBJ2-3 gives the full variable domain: EPEVTQTPSHQVTQMGQEVILRCVPISNHLYFYWYRQILGQKVEFLVSFYNNEISEKSEIFDDQFSVERPDGSNFTLKIRSTKLEDSAMYFCASSATSTDTQYFGPGTRLTVL.

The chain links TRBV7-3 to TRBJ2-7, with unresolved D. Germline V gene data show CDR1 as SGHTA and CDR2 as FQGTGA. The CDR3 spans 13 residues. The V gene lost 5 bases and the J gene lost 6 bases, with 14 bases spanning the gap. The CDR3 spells CASSAQVTAEQYF. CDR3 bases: TGTGCCAGCAGCGCCCAGGTGACGGCCGAGCAGTACTTC.

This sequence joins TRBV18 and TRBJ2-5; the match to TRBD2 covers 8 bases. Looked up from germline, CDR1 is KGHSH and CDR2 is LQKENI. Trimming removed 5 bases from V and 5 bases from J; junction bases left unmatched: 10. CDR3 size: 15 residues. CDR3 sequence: CASSEARGEHETQYF. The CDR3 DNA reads TGTGCCAGCTCAGAGGCGCGGGGGGAACACGAGACCCAGTACTTC.

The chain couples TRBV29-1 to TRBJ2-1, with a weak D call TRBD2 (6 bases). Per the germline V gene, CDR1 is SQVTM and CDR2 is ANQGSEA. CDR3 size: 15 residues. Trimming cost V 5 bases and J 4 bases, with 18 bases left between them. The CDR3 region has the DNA TGCAGCGTTTGGGTTCGGTACCGGGGGTACAATGAGCAGTTCTTC. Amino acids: CSVWVRYRGYNEQFF.

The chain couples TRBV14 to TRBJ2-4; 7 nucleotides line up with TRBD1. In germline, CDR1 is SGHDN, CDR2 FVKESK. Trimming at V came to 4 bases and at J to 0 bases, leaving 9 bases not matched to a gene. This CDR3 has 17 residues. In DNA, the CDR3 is TGTGCCAGCAGCCCGGAACAGGGGATCGGAGCCAAAAACATTCAGTACTTC. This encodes CASSPEQGIGAKNIQYF. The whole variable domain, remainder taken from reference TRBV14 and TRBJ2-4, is EAGVTQFPSHSVIEKGQTVTLRCDPISGHDNLYWYRRVMGKEIKFLLHFVKESKQDESGMPNNRFLAERTGGTYSTLKVQPAELEDSGVYFCASSPEQGIGAKNIQYFGAGTRLSVL.

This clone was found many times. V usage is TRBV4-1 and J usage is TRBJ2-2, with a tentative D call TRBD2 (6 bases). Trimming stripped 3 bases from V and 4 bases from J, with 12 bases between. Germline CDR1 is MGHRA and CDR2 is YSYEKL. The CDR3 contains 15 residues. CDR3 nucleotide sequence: TGCGCCAGCAGCCAGGCGGGAAAGACCACCGGGGAGCTGTTTTTT. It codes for CASSQAGKTTGELFF.

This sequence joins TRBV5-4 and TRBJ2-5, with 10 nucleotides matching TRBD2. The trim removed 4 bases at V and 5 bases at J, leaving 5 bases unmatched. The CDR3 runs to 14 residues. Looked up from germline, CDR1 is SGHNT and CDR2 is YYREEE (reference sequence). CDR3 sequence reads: CASSLGLALETQYF. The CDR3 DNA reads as TGTGCCAGCAGCCTGGGACTAGCGTTGGAGACCCAGTACTTC. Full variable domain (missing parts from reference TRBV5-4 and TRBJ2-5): ETGVTQSPTHLIKTRGQQVTLRCSSQSGHNTVSWYQQALGQGPQFIFQYYREEENGRGNFPPRFSGLQFPNYSSELNVNALELDDSALYLCASSLGLALETQYFGPGTRLLVL.

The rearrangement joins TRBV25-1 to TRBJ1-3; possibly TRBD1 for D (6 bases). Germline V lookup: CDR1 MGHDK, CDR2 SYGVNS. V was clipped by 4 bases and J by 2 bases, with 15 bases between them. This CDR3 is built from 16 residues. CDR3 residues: CASSVTGSVAGNTIYF. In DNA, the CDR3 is TGTGCCAGCAGTGTCACAGGGTCCGTTGCTGGAAACACCATATATTTT.

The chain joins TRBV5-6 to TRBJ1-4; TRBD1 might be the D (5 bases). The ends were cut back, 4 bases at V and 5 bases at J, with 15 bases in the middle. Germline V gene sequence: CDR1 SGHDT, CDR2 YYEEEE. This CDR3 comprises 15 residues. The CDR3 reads CASSQARARNEKLFF. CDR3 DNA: TGTGCCAGCAGCCAAGCCAGGGCCCGAAATGAAAAACTGTTTTTT.

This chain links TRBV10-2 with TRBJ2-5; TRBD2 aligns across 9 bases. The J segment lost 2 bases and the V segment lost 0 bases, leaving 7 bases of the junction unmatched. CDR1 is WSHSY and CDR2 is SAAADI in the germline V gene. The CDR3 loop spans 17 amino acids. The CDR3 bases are TGCGCCAGCAGTGAGTCTATGCGGGGGGGTACACAAGAGACCCAGTACTTC. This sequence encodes CASSESMRGGTQETQYF.

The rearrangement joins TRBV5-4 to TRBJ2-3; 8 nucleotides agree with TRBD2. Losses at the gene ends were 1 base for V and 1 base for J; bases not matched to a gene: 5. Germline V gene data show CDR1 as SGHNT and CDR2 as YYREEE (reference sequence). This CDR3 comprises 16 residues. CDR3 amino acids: CASSLKTGGGTDTQYF. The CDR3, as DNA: TGTGCCAGCAGCTTGAAAACGGGAGGGGGCACAGATACGCAGTATTTT.

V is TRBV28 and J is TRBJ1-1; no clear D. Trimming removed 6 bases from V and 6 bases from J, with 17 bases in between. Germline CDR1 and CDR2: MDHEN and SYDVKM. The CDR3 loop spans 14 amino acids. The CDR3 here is CASSLGGRAAEAFF. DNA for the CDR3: TGTGCCAGCAGCCTAGGCGGGAGGGCAGCTGAAGCTTTCTTT.

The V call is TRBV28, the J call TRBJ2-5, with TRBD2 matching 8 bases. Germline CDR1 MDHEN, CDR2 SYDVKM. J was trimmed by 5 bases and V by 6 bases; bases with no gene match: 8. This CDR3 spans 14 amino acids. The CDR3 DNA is TGTGCCAGCAGCAGCCCGGGGGGGAGGGAGACCCAGTACTTC. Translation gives CASSSPGGRETQYF.

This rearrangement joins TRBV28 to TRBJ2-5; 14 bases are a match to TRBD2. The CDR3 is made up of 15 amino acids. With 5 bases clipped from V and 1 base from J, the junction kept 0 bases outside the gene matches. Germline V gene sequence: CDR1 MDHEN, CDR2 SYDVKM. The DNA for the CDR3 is TGTGCCAGCAGTGGGACTAGCGGGGGCCAAGAGACCCAGTACTTC. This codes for CASSGTSGGQETQYF.